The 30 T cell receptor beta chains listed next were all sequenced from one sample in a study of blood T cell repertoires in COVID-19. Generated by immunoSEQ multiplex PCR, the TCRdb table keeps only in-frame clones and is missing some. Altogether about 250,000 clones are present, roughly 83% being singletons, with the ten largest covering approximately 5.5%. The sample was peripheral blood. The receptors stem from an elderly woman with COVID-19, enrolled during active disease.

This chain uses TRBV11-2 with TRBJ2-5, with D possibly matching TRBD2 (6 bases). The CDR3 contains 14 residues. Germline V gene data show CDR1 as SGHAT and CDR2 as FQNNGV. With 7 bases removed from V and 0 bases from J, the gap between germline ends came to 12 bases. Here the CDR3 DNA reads TGTGCCAGCAAGCGGGCAAACAACCAAGAGACCCAGTACTTC. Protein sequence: CASKRANNQETQYF. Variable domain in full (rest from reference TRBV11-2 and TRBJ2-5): EAGVAQSPRYKIIEKRQSVAFWCNPISGHATLYWYQQILGQGPKLLIQFQNNGVVDDSQLPKDRFSAERLKGVDSTLKIQPAKLEDSAVYLCASKRANNQETQYFGPGTRLLVL.

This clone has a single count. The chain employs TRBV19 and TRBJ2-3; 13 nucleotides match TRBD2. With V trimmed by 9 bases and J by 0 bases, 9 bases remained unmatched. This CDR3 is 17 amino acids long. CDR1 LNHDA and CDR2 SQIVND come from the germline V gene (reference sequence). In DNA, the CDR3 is TGTGCCAGCTCCCGGACTAGCGGGGGAGTTAGCACAGATACGCAGTATTTT. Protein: CASSRTSGGVSTDTQYF.

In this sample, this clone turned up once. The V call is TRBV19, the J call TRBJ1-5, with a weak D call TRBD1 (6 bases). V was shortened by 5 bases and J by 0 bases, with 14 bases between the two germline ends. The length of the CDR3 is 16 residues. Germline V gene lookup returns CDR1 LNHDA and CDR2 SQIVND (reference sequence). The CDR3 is CASSPGDDYSNQPQHF. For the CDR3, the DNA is TGTGCCAGTAGTCCAGGGGACGATTATAGCAATCAGCCCCAGCATTTT.

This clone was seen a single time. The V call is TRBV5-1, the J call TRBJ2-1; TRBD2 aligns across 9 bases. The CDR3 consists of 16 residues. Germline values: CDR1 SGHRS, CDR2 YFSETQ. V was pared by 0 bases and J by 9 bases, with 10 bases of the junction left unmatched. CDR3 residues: CASSLAIGTSNGEQFF. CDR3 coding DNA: TGCGCCAGCAGCTTGGCCATTGGGACTAGCAACGGTGAGCAGTTCTTC. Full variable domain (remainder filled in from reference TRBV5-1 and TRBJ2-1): KAGVTQTPRYLIKTRGQQVTLSCSPISGHRSVSWYQQTPGQGLQFLFEYFSETQRNKGNFPGRFSGRQFSNSRSEMNVSTLELGDSALYLCASSLAIGTSNGEQFFGPGTRLTVL.

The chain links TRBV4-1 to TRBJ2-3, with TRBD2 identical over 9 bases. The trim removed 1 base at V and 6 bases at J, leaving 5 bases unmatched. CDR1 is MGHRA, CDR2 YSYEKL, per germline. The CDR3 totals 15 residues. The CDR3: CASSQASGASDTQYF. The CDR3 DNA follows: TGCGCCAGCAGCCAAGCTAGCGGGGCGAGTGATACGCAGTATTTT.

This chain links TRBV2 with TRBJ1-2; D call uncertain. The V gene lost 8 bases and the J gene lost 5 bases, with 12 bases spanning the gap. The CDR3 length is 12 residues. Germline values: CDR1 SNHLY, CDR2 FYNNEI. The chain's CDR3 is CASQEFVYGYTF. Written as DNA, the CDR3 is TGTGCCAGCCAGGAATTCGTATATGGCTACACCTTC.

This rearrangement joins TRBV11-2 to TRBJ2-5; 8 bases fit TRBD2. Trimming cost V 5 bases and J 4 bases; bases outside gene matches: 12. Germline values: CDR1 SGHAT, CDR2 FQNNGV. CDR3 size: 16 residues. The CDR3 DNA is TGTGCCAGCAGCAAACCCCAGCGGGGGTTGGGAGAGACCCAGTACTTC. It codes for CASSKPQRGLGETQYF.

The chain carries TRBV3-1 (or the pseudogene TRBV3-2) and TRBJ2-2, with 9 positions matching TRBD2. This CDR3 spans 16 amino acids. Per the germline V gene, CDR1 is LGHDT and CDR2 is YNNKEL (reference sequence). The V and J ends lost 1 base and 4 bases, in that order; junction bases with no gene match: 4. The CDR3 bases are TGTGCCAGCAGCCAAGTTGGCGGGGGGGTCACCGGGGAGCTGTTTTTT. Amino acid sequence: CASSQVGGGVTGELFF.

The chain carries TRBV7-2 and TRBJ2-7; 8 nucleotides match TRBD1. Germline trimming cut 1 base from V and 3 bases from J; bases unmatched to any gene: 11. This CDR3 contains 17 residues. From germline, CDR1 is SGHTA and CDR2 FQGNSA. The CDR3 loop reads CASSLVRSTDRVYEQYF. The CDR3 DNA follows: TGTGCCAGCAGCTTAGTCCGATCGACGGACAGGGTCTACGAGCAGTACTTC.

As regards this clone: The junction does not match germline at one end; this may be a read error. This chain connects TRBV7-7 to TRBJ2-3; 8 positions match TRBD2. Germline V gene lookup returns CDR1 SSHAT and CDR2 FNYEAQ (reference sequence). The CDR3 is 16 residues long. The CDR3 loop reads CASSLGVGGAGDTQYF. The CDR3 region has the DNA TGTGCTAGCAGCTTAGGTGTCGGGGGGGCCGGAGATACGCAGTATTTT.

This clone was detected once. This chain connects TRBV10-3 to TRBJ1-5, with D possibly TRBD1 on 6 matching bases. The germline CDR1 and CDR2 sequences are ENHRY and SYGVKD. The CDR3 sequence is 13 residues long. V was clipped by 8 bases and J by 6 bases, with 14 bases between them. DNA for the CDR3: TGTGCCATCTCACCAGGGGATACTCAGCCCCAGCATTTT. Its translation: CAISPGDTQPQHF.

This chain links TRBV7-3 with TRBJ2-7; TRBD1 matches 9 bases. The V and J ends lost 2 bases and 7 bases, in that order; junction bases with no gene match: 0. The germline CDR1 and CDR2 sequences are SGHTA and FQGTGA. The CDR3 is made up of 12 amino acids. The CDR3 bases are TGTGCCAGCAGCTTAGACAGGGGGGAGCAGTACTTC. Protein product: CASSLDRGEQYF.

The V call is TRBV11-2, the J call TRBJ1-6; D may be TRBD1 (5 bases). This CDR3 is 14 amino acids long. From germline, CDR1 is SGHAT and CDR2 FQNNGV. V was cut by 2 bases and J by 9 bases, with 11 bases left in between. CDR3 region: CASSLMQGSSPLHF. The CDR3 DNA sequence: TGTGCCAGCAGCTTAATGCAGGGAAGTTCACCCCTCCACTTT.

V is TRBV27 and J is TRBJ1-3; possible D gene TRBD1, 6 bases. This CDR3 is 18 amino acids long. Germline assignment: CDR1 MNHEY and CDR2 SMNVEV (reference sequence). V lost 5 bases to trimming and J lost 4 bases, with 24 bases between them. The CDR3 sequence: CASSPMGPTGRGGNTIYF. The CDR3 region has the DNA TGTGCCAGCAGTCCTATGGGGCCCACAGGGAGGGGGGGAAACACCATATATTTT.

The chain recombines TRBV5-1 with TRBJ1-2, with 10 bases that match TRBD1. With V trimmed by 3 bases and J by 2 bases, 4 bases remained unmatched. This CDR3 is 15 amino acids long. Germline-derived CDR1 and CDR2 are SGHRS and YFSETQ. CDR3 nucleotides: TGCGCCAGCAGCTGGGGGACAGGGGTGAACTATGGCTACACCTTC. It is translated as CASSWGTGVNYGYTF.

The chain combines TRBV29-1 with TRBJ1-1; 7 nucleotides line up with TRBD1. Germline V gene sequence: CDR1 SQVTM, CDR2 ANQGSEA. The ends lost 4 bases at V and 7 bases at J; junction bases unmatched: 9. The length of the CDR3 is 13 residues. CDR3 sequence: CSVVGQGGVEAFF. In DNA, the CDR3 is TGCAGCGTTGTGGGTCAGGGGGGTGTTGAAGCTTTCTTT.

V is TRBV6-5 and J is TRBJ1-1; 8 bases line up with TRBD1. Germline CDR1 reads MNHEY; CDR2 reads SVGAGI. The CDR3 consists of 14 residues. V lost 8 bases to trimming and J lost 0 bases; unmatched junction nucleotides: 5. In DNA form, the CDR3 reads TGTGCCAGCTGGGGGGACAGGATGAACACTGAAGCTTTCTTT. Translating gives CASWGDRMNTEAFF.

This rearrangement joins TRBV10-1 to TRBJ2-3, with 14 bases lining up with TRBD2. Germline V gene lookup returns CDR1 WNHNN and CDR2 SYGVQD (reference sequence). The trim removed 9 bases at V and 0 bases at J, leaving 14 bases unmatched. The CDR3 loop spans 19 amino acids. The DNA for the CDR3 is TGCGCCAGTTCGATGCCCGGGACTAGCGGGGGCCCTAGCACAGATACGCAGTATTTT. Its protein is CASSMPGTSGGPSTDTQYF.

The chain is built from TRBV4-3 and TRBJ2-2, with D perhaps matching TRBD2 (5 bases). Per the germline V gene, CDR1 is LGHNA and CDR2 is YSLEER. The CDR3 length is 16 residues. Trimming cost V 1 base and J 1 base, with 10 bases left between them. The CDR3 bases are TGCGCCAGCAGCCAAGGAAGCGGCGGGAACACCGGGGAGCTGTTTTTT. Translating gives CASSQGSGGNTGELFF.

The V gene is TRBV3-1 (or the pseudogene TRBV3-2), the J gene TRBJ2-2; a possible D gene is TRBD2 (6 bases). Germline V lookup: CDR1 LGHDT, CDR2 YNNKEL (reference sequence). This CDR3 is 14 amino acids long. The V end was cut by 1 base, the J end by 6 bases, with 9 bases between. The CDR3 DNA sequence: TGTGCCAGCAGCCAAGGGGGAGGTTCCGGGGAGCTGTTTTTT. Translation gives CASSQGGGSGELFF.

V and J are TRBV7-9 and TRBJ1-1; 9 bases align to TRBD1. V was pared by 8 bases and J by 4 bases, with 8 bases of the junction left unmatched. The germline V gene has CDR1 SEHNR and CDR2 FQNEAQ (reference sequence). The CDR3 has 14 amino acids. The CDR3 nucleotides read TGTGCCAGCGCCGCGGGACAGGGTCCCACTGAAGCTTTCTTT. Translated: CASAAGQGPTEAFF.

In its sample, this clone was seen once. The CDR3 DNA reads as TGTGCCAGCAACAGGGGGCTTGGAGAGACCCAGTACTTC. Amino acids: CASNRGLGETQYF. The chain links TRBV28 to TRBJ2-5; the match to TRBD1 covers 9 bases. This CDR3 has 13 amino acids. The junction had 4 bases not matched to a gene; V was cut back by 7 bases and J by 4 bases. Germline CDR1 reads MDHEN; CDR2 reads SYDVKM.

CDR3 sequence: CATSRANYGYTF. In nucleotides, the CDR3 is TGTGCCACCAGCAGAGCGAACTATGGCTACACCTTC. The chain has TRBV15 and TRBJ1-2; D is ambiguous. Trimming took off 1 base at V and 2 bases at J, with 2 bases between the two ends. The germline gives CDR1 LNHNV, CDR2 YYDKDF (reference sequence). This CDR3 is built from 12 residues.

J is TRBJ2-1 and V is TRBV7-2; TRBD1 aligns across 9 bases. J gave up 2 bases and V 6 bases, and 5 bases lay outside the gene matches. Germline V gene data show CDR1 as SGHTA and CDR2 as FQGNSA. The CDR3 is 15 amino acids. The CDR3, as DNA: TGTGCCAGCAGGAATACAGGGGGCCCCTACAATGAGCAGTTCTTC. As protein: CASRNTGGPYNEQFF.

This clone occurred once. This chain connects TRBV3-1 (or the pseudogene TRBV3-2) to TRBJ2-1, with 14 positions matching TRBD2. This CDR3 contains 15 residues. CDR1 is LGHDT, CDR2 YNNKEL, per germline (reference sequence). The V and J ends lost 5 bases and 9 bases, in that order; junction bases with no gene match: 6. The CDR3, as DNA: TGTGCCAGCAGCGCCCGCGGGACTAGCGGGGGTGAGCAGTTCTTC. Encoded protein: CASSARGTSGGEQFF.

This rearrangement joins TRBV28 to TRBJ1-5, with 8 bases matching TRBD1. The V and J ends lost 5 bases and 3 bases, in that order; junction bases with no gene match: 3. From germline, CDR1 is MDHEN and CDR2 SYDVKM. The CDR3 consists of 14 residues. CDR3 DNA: TGTGCCAGCAGTGCAGGGGGCACCAATCAGCCCCAGCATTTT. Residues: CASSAGGTNQPQHF.

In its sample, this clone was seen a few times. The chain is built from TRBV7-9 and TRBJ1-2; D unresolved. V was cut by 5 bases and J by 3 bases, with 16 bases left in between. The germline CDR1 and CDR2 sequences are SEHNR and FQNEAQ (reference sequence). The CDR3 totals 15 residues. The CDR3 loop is CASSPTRQSDYGYTF. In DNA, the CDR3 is TGTGCCAGCAGCCCTACCAGGCAGTCTGACTATGGCTACACCTTC.

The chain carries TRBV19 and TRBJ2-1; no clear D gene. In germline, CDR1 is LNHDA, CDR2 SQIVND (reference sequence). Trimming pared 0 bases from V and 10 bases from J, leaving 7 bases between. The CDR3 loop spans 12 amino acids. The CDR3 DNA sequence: TGTGCCAGTAGTATAGATCGCGGAGAGCAGTTCTTC. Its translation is CASSIDRGEQFF.

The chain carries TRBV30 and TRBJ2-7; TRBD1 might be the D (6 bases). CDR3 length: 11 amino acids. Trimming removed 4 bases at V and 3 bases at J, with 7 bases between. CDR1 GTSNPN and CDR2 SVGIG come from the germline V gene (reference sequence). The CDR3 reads CAWMDSYEQYF. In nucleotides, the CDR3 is TGTGCCTGGATGGACAGCTACGAGCAGTACTTC.

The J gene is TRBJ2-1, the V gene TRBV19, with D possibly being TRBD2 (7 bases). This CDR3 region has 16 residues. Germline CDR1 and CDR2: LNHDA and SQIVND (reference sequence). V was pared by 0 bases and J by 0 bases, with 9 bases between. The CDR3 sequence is CASSIDGGASYNEQFF. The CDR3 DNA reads TGTGCCAGTAGTATAGATGGGGGGGCCTCCTACAATGAGCAGTTCTTC.